Shown below are 4 T cell receptor beta chains from a single sample sequenced in a study of T cell clones after liver transplantation. The assay was immunoSEQ multiplex PCR, and TCRdb's table has in-frame clones only and misses some. The table has about 72,000 clones, more than 75% seen once. The specimen was CD4+ T cells from blood, collected before liver transplant. The receptors shown here come from a human donor who received a liver transplant.

The rearrangement uses TRBV18 and TRBJ1-1; weak D call: TRBD1 (5 bases). Looked up from germline, CDR1 is KGHSH and CDR2 is LQKENI. The CDR3 totals 13 residues. V was pared by 3 bases and J by 6 bases, with 11 bases between. The CDR3 is CASSPNAGAEAFF. The CDR3, as DNA: TGTGCCAGCTCACCCAATGCGGGGGCTGAAGCTTTCTTT. Full variable domain (outside the CDR3, taken from reference TRBV18 and TRBJ1-1): NAGVMQNPRHLVRRRGQEARLRCSPMKGHSHVYWYRQLPEEGLKFMVYLQKENIIDESGMPKERFSAEFPKEGPSILRIQQVVRGDSAAYFCASSPNAGAEAFFGQGTRLTVV.

In DNA, the CDR3 is TGTGCCAGCAGTGAATGGGCAGGGTCTGGAAACACCATATATTTT. Protein sequence: CASSEWAGSGNTIYF. V usage is TRBV25-1 and J usage is TRBJ1-3, with D perhaps matching TRBD1 (5 bases). V was trimmed by 1 base and J by 1 base, leaving 8 bases between them. This CDR3 region has 15 residues. The V gene's germline CDR1 is MGHDK and CDR2 SYGVNS.

This chain uses TRBV28 with TRBJ2-7, with 9 bases identical to TRBD1. Germline assignment: CDR1 MDHEN and CDR2 SYDVKM. The CDR3 length is 15 residues. Trimming cost V 4 bases and J 8 bases; bases outside gene matches: 12. CDR3 in DNA: TGTGCCAGCAGTTCGGTCGGGACAGGGACCCACAAGCAGTACTTC. Amino acid sequence: CASSSVGTGTHKQYF.

The chain uses TRBV6-5 and TRBJ1-1; 10 bases agree with TRBD1. Trimming took 6 bases from V and 0 from J; bases not matched to a gene: 4. Germline lookup yields CDR1 MNHEY and CDR2 SVGAGI. This CDR3 contains 15 residues. CDR3 nucleotide sequence: TGTGCCAGCAGCCTAGGACAGGGGGTGAACACTGAAGCTTTCTTT. Residues: CASSLGQGVNTEAFF.